These 3 T cell receptor beta chains were all obtained from the same sample, sequenced in a study of blood T cell repertoires in COVID-19. TCRdb keeps only in-frame clones here, not all; method: immunoSEQ multiplex PCR. Of hundreds of thousands of clones detected, about 90% appear once; the ten largest clones hold 0.87%. The sequenced material came from PBMCs or T cells enriched from blood (not recorded which). The source of these receptors is a man aged 50 or older who had been exposed to COVID-19.

The rearrangement links TRBV2 to TRBJ2-3; 7 bases are shared with TRBD1. Germline V gene data show CDR1 as SNHLY and CDR2 as FYNNEI. The CDR3 is made up of 13 amino acids. Unmatched junction bases numbered 5, after V lost 6 bases and J lost 5 bases. The CDR3 nucleotides are TGTGCCAGCAGAACAACAGGGGTAGATACGCAGTATTTT. Amino acid sequence: CASRTTGVDTQYF.

The rearrangement uses TRBV19 and TRBJ1-5; D is possibly TRBD1 (5 bases). V lost 5 bases, J lost 6 bases, and 11 bases lay in between. Per germline, CDR1 LNHDA and CDR2 SQIVND (reference sequence). The CDR3 length is 13 residues. This CDR3 reads CASSGAGSQPQHF. The DNA for the CDR3 is TGTGCCAGTAGTGGGGCAGGGTCTCAGCCCCAGCATTTT.

The chain combines TRBV25-1 with TRBJ2-5, with TRBD2 as a possible D gene (7 bases). CDR1 and CDR2 from the germline V gene are MGHDK and SYGVNS. There are 17 residues in the CDR3. V lost 1 base to trimming and J lost 0 bases, with 15 bases between them. The CDR3 here is CASSESPEGGDQETQYF. DNA of the CDR3: TGTGCCAGCAGTGAATCCCCTGAAGGGGGGGACCAAGAGACCCAGTACTTC.